Sequencing of this T cell receptor beta chain was carried out in a study of cytomegalovirus exposure and HLA in healthy donors. Study conclusions and caveats: In a later analysis, more than 15,000 TCR beta sequences were associated with HLA alleles at 0.05 false discovery rate. Immune exposure information available was restricted to CMV serostatus.

For this clone: No antigen is known for it.

PCR amplification relied on 60 Vbeta primers (plus 13 Jbeta primers). Profiling relied on immunoSEQ multiplex PCR, and the TCRdb table lists in-frame clones only, not all of them. The table has about 31,000 clones, around nine tenths seen once. The length of the CDR3 is 17 residues. The sample taken for sequencing was PBMCs. V gene TRBV21-1 combines with J gene TRBJ1-5; the DNA was not used to check the table's D call, TRBD1. TRBV21-1 is described as a pseudogene. This sequence was found in a boy younger than 18 in good health and CMV-seronegative. The CDR3 region is CASSTKNAQMYNQPQHF. The DNA for the CDR3 is TGTGCCAGCAGCACTAAGAACGCACAGATGTACAATCAGCCCCAGCATTTT.